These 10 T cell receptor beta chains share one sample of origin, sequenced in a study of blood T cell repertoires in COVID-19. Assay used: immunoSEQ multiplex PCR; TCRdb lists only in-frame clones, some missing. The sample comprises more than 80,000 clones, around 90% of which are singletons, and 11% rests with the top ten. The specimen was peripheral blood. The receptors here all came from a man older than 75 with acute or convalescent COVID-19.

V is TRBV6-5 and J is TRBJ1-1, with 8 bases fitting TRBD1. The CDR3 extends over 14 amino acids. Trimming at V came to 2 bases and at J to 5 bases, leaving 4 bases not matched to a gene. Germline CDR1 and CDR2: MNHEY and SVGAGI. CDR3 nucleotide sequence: TGTGCCAGCAGTTACGACAGGGGACGGACTGAAGCTTTCTTT. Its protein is CASSYDRGRTEAFF.

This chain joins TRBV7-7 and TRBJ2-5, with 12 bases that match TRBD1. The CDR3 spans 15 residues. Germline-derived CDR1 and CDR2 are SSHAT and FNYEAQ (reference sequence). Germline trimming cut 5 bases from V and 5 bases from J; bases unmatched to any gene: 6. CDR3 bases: TGTGCCAGCAGCGGGGGGACAGGGGGCCGGGAGACCCAGTACTTC. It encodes CASSGGTGGRETQYF.

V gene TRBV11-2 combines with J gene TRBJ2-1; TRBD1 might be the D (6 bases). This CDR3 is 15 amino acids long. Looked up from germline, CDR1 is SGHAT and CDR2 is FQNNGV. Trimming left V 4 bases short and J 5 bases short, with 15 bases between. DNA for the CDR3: TGTGCCAGCAGCTCGCTGGGTCAGGGGAACAATGAGCAGTTCTTC. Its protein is CASSSLGQGNNEQFF.

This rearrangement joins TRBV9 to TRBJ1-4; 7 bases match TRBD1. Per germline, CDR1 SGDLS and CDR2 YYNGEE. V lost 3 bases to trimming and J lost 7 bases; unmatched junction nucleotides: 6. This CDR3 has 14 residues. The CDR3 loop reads CASSARGNSEKLFF. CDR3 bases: TGTGCCAGCAGCGCCAGGGGGAATAGTGAAAAACTGTTTTTT.

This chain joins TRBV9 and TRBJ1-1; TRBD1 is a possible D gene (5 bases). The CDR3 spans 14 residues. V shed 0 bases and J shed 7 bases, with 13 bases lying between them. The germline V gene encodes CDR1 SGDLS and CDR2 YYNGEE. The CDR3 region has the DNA TGTGCCAGCAGCGTAGTTCTATCGGGGGGTGAAGCTTTCTTT. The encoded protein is CASSVVLSGGEAFF. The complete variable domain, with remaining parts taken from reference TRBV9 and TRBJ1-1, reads DSGVTQTPKHLITATGQRVTLRCSPRSGDLSVYWYQQSLDQGLQFLIQYYNGEERAKGNILERFSAQQFPDLHSELNLSSLELGDSALYFCASSVVLSGGEAFFGQGTRLTVV.

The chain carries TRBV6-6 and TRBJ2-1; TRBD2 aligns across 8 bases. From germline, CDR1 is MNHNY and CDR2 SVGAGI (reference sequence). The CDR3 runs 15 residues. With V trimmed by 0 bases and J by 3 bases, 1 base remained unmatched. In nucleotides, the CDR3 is TGTGCCAGCAGTTACTCCAGCGGGAGCTACAATGAGCAGTTCTTC. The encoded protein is CASSYSSGSYNEQFF.

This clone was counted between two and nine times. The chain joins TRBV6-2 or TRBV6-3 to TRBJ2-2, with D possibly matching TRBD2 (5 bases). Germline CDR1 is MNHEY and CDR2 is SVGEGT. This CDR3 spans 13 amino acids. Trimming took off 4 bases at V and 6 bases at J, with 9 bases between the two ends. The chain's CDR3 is CASSSFSAGELFF. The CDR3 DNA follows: TGTGCCAGCAGTTCCTTTAGCGCCGGGGAGCTGTTTTTT.

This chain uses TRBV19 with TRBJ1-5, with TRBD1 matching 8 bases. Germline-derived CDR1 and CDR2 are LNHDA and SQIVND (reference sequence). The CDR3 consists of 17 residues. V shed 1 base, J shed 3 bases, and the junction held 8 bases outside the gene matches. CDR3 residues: CASSIGRDRSANQPQHF. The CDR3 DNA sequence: TGTGCCAGTAGTATAGGCCGGGACAGGTCCGCCAATCAGCCCCAGCATTTT.

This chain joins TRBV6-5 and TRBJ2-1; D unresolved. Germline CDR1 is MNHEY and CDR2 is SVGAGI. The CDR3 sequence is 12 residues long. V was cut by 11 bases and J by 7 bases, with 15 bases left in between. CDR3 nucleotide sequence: TGTGCCTGCTCTCTAGAGAATAATGAGCAGTTCTTC. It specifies CACSLENNEQFF.

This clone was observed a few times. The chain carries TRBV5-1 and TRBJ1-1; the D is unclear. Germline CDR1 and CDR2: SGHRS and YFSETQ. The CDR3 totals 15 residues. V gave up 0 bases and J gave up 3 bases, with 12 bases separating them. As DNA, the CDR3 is TGCGCCAGCAGCTTGGAGGGTAGGAGGGACACTGAAGCTTTCTTT. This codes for CASSLEGRRDTEAFF.